This T cell receptor (beta chain) was found in a study of shared clonotypes between healthy human individuals. Points from the study as a whole: Of the naive CD4 clonotypes, 4% to 5% were shared across several donors. Few donors limited the genetic and exposure-history diversity represented.

Partitioning of CD4+ cells yielded a CD45RA+ naive subset and a CD45RA-negative memory subset. The CDR3 is made up of 15 amino acids. V lost 8 bases to trimming and J lost 4 bases, with 20 bases between them. Germline CDR1 SNHLY, CDR2 FYNNEI. Each subset's genomic DNA was split evenly across several immunoSEQ plates. Some clones are missing from TCRdb's copy, which holds only in-frame ones; the method was immunoSEQ multiplex PCR. The table lists approximately 2.5 million clones, approximately 93% of them singletons. A word on this clone: What it recognizes is unknown.

The chain employs TRBV2 and TRBJ1-2; D possibly corresponds to TRBD1 (5 bases). Sequencing input: naive CD4+ T cells from PBMCs. Described subset: CD45RA+ positively selected. The clonotype originates from a young man in good health. Some clones in this sample may be carry-over from other donors' samples. CDR3 region: CASSIGGGLGYGYTF. CDR3 in DNA: TGTGCCAGCTCCATAGGTGGGGGTTTGGGCTATGGCTACACCTTC. Full variable domain (outside the CDR3, taken from reference TRBV2 and TRBJ1-2): EPEVTQTPSHQVTQMGQEVILRCVPISNHLYFYWYRQILGQKVEFLVSFYNNEISEKSEIFDDQFSVERPDGSNFTLKIRSTKLEDSAMYFCASSIGGGLGYGYTFGSGTRLTVV.